The TCR beta chain under discussion was sequenced for a study of identical twins. TCRdb re-derived calls from the 5' RACE reads in MiXCR, one entry per CDR3 protein. Among about 890,000 distinct CDR3 sequences, 10% to 15% were seen once, and the ten largest hold around 1.6%. Findings of the study overall: Twins' excess sharing was less marked for out-of-frame beta sequences. Model-predicted out-of-frame TCR alpha sharing fell below observed values in monozygotic twins. Fewer insertions characterized abundant cord blood beta clonotypes, whereas memory repertoires showed none.

This clonotype was observed a few times. Its antigen is currently unknown. Germline CDR1 and CDR2: SGHRS and YFSETQ. V was clipped by 5 bases and J by 0 bases, with 12 bases between them. The CDR3 has 14 amino acids. These data are also associated with another study on yellow fever vaccine responses in identical twins.

The sequencing sample was made of PBMCs. The clonotype comes from a woman aged 18-29 years in good health. V usage is TRBV5-1 and J usage is TRBJ2-7; the D gene is possibly TRBD2 (7 bases). CDR3 coding DNA: TGCGCCAGCAGTAAGGGGGGGAGCTCCTACGAGCAGTACTTC. It is translated as CASSKGGSSYEQYF. The full variable domain, with the rest looked up from reference TRBV5-1 and TRBJ2-7, is KAGVTQTPRYLIKTRGQQVTLSCSPISGHRSVSWYQQTPGQGLQFLFEYFSETQRNKGNFPGRFSGRQFSNSRSEMNVSTLELGDSALYLCASSKGGSSYEQYFGPGTRLTVT.